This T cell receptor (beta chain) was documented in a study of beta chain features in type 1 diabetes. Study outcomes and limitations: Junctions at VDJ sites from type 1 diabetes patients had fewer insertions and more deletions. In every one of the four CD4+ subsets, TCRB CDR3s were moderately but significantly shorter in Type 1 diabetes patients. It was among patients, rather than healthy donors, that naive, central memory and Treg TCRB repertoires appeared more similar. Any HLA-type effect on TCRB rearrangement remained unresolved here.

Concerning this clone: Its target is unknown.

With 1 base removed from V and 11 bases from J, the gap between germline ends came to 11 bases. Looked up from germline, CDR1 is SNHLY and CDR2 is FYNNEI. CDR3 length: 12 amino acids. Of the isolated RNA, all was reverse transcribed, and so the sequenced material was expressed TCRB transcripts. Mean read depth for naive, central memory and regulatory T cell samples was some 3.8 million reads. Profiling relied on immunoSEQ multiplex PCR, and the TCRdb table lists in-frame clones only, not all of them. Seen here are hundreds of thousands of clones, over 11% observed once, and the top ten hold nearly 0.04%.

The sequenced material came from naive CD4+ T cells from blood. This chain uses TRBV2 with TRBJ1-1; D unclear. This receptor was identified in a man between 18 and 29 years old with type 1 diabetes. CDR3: CASSEGRVWAFF. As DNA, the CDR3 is TGTGCCAGCAGTGAAGGGAGGGTCTGGGCTTTCTTT. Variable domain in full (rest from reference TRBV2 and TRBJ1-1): EPEVTQTPSHQVTQMGQEVILRCVPISNHLYFYWYRQILGQKVEFLVSFYNNEISEKSEIFDDQFSVERPDGSNFTLKIRSTKLEDSAMYFCASSEGRVWAFFGQGTRLTVV.